A selection of T cell receptor beta chains follows, all from one sample in a study of cytotoxic CD8 clonotypes in ibrutinib-treated CLL. The protocol was immunoSEQ multiplex PCR, while the TCRdb copy is restricted to in-frame clones and leaves out a portion. The table has some 350,000 clones, roughly 70% seen once; the top ten hold about 5.9%. The sequences come from PBMCs, collected after 36 months of ibrutinib treatment. The receptors were gathered from a human donor with chronic lymphocytic leukemia. Each CDR3 is given with its conserved first and last residue.

v_gene	j_gene	len	CDR3aa
TRBV7-2	TRBJ1-5	15	CASRLNTASNQPQHF
TRBV18	TRBJ2-5	12	CASSPDRETQYF
TRBV20-1	TRBJ2-7	11	CSARQGYEQYF
TRBV20-1	TRBJ1-1	11	CSASPGTRAFF
TRBV2	TRBJ1-2	12	CASSENAGSYTF
TRBV7-6	TRBJ2-7	17	CASSLLGGTSMAYEQYF
TRBV5-1	TRBJ2-1	12	CASSRVRDEQFF
TRBV15	TRBJ1-1	13	CATSRDWNTEAFF
TRBV19	TRBJ1-5	15	CASSIAARPNQPQHF
TRBV19	TRBJ2-7	17	CASSARTGTYYSYEQYF
TRBV25-1	TRBJ2-7	16	CASSTRSGRGHREQYF
TRBV5-1	TRBJ1-4	13	CASRRSWNEKLFF
TRBV7-8	TRBJ1-2	14	CASSRGQGMGGYTF
TRBV7-3	TRBJ1-6	14	CASSLMGSDSPLHF
TRBV29-1	TRBJ2-1	12	CSAGVSYNEQFF
TRBV6-6	TRBJ1-2	15	CASSFRRGPQDGYTF
TRBV7-2	TRBJ2-1	13	CASSPSRNNEQFF
TRBV5-6	TRBJ2-7	14	CASSLGGRTYEQYF
TRBV11-2	TRBJ2-5	13	CASSLWWAETQYF
TRBV11-2	TRBJ2-5	15	CASSTRGSLEETQYF
TRBV4-3	TRBJ2-7	15	CASSQDGRSSYEQYF
TRBV7-6	TRBJ2-5	12	CASSPYQETQYF
TRBV4-1	TRBJ2-1	19	CASSWRRASGGERYNEQFF
TRBV9	TRBJ1-5	14	CASSVASSNQPQHF
TRBV15	TRBJ1-5	13	CATSKEGNQPQHF
TRBV5-1	TRBJ2-7	14	CASSARTGGYEQYF
TRBV11-2	TRBJ1-1	15	CASSLEAGRNTEAFF
TRBV7-9	TRBJ2-7	14	CASSLPTTPYEQYF
TRBV2	TRBJ2-4	18	CASSWDREGVIAKNIQYF
TRBV7-9	TRBJ1-1	14	CASSLVGLGTEAFF
TRBV9	TRBJ2-1	15	CASSDLRENYNEQFF
TRBV5-1	TRBJ1-1	13	CASSLADFTEAFF
TRBV7-2	TRBJ2-7	14	CASSLGWRSYEQYF
TRBV7-9	TRBJ2-6	16	CASSPTGPTGANVLTF
TRBV5-1	TRBJ1-6	15	CASSKPGQVDSPLHF
TRBV15	TRBJ2-5	18	CATSRGRRAGTRQETQYF
TRBV27	TRBJ1-1	14	CASSLISVNTEAFF
TRBV7-8	TRBJ2-5	13	CASSPALWETQYF
TRBV10-1	TRBJ2-5	16	CASSGATGALQETQYF
TRBV28	TRBJ2-3	12	CASSSYRASQYF
TRBV7-2	TRBJ1-1	15	CASELLGGGNTEAFF
TRBV19	TRBJ2-3	17	CASSTFLLAGRTDTQYF
TRBV5-1	TRBJ2-5	14	CASSPGLGQETQYF
TRBV9	TRBJ1-3	12	CASSENGNTIYF
TRBV29-1	TRBJ1-3	15	CSVNTPTGAGNTIYF
TRBV6-5	TRBJ2-3	12	CASSSSGDTQYF
TRBV29-1	TRBJ1-2	13	CSVEDGGAWGYTF
TRBV29-1	TRBJ1-4	13	CSVDPGRNEKLFF
TRBV27	TRBJ1-2	11	CASTAGYGYTF
TRBV29-1	TRBJ1-1	12	CSVGQGGTEAFF
TRBV7-2	TRBJ1-3	16	CASSLTAQGTGNTIYF
TRBV4-1	TRBJ2-1	13	CASSPYQINEQFF